These T cell receptor beta chains were read from a single sample in a study of blood T cell repertoires in COVID-19. This table comes from immunoSEQ multiplex PCR, and its TCRdb copy is limited to in-frame clones, with some not included. The repertoire holds a few hundred thousand clones, around 80% seen once, with 15% to 20% in the top ten. Sample: peripheral blood. The receptor set was obtained from a man aged 30-40 years with active or convalescent COVID-19. Each CDR3 is given with its conserved first and last residue. D genes are given only for firm matches. The size field is filled for only some rows; it gives once, few, many or a size class.

clone_size	v_call	cdr3_length	d_call	j_call	cdr3_nt	cdr3_aa
-	TRBV5-6	14	TRBD1	TRBJ1-2	TGTGCCAGCAGCTGGGACAGAGCTGGCCGAGGCTACACCTTC	CASSWDRAGRGYTF
-	TRBV7-9	15	-	TRBJ1-4	TGTGCCAGCAGCTCCCAACAGTTAACCCTCGAAAAACTGTTTTTT	CASSSQQLTLEKLFF
-	TRBV7-6	16	TRBD1	TRBJ2-3	TGTGCCAGCAGCTTAGCCTGGACAGGAGCCACAGATACGCAGTATTTT	CASSLAWTGATDTQYF
once	TRBV9	14	TRBD1	TRBJ2-3	TGTGCCAGCAGCGCGATGACAGGGTTAGATACGCAGTATTTT	CASSAMTGLDTQYF
-	TRBV24-1	16	TRBD2	TRBJ2-5	TGTGCCACCAGTGATGGGACTAGCGGGTTGATTGAGACCCAGTACTTC	CATSDGTSGLIETQYF
-	TRBV28	16	-	TRBJ2-6	TGTGCCAGCAGTTTTAATGGGCGCGCTGGGGCCAACGTCCTGACTTTC	CASSFNGRAGANVLTF
-	TRBV29-1	13	TRBD1	TRBJ1-1	TGCAGCGCAGGGACAGGGGTGAACACTGAAGCTTTCTTT	CSAGTGVNTEAFF
-	TRBV24-1	15	-	TRBJ2-1	TGTGCCACCAGTGACCCCGACTACTCCTACAATGAGCAGTTCTTC	CATSDPDYSYNEQFF
-	TRBV4-1	16	-	TRBJ1-5	TGCGCCAGCAGCCAAGGTGGCAGATCGACTAATCAGCCCCAGCATTTT	CASSQGGRSTNQPQHF
-	TRBV28	13	-	TRBJ1-2	TGTGCCACGATGACAAGCCGTAACTATGGCTACACCTTC	CATMTSRNYGYTF
-	TRBV2	15	TRBD2	TRBJ2-7	TGTGCCACCTGCCTTCAGGGACTAGCGATAGACGAGCAGTACTTC	CATCLQGLAIDEQYF
-	TRBV29-1	12	-	TRBJ1-1	TGCAGCGTTGATTCCAGGGAGGGTGAAGCTTTCTTT	CSVDSREGEAFF
-	TRBV3-1/TRBV3-2	11	-	TRBJ2-3	TGTGCCAGCACCGTCCCCGATACGCAGTATTTT	CASTVPDTQYF
-	TRBV13	14	-	TRBJ2-2	TGTGCCAGCAGCTTAGAGAGCAGGGGAGGGGAGCTGTTTTTT	CASSLESRGGELFF
-	TRBV4-1	13	TRBD1	TRBJ1-4	TGCGCCAGCTATGACAGGGCACAAGAAAAACTGTTTTTT	CASYDRAQEKLFF
once	TRBV2	13	TRBD2	TRBJ2-1	TGTGCCAGAGGCGGGCGGGGGTACAATGAGCAGTTCTTC	CARGGRGYNEQFF
-	TRBV12-3/TRBV12-4	12	-	TRBJ2-1	TGTGCCAGCAGTTTGGGGGCGAATGAGCAGTTCTTC	CASSLGANEQFF
once	TRBV4-2	17	-	TRBJ2-7	TGTGCCAGCAGCCGGGGGGTAGCGGGACAGAGCTCCTACGAGCAGTACTTC	CASSRGVAGQSSYEQYF
-	TRBV13	14	TRBD1	TRBJ1-2	TGTGCCAGCAGCTGGGGACAGGGGAGCTATGGCTACACCTTC	CASSWGQGSYGYTF
-	TRBV6-2/TRBV6-3	13	-	TRBJ1-1	TGTGCCAGCAACCCCGGCCCGGGCACTGAAGCTTTCTTT	CASNPGPGTEAFF
-	TRBV15	15	TRBD1	TRBJ1-1	TGTGCCACCAGCAGGAGTTGGACAGGGGCCACTGAAGCTTTCTTT	CATSRSWTGATEAFF
-	TRBV7-9	17	-	TRBJ2-2	TGTGCCAGCAGCTTTGTCCAAGGGCCGGGAAACACCGGGGAGCTGTTTTTT	CASSFVQGPGNTGELFF
-	TRBV24-1	13	-	TRBJ1-5	TGTGCCACCAGTGGAAGGGGGAGTCAGCCCCAGCATTTT	CATSGRGSQPQHF
once	TRBV2	14	TRBD2	TRBJ2-3	TGTGCCTCAAAGACTAGCGGGAGTGCAGATACGCAGTATTTT	CASKTSGSADTQYF
-	TRBV5-1	15	-	TRBJ1-3	TGCGCCAGCAGCTTGCGCCAGGGAGGGGGAAACACCATATATTTT	CASSLRQGGGNTIYF
-	TRBV4-3	16	TRBD2	TRBJ2-5	TGCGCCAGCAGCCAAGATAGGCTAGCGGGAGTAGGGACCCAGTACTTC	CASSQDRLAGVGTQYF
-	TRBV23-1	19	-	TRBJ2-3	TGCGCCAGCAGTCAGTCCGTCGGTACAGGGTGGGTCTCCACAGATACGCAGTATTTT	CASSQSVGTGWVSTDTQYF
-	TRBV6-5	13	-	TRBJ1-1	TGTGCCAGCAGTTACCGGGACAACCTAGGAGCTTTCTTT	CASSYRDNLGAFF
-	TRBV9	15	-	TRBJ2-3	TGTGCCAGCAGCGCCTCCGGCTCCGCGGCAGATACGCAGTATTTT	CASSASGSAADTQYF
few	TRBV15	16	-	TRBJ1-3	TGTGCCACCAGCAGAGATTGGGCTGGCTCTGGAAACACCATATATTTT	CATSRDWAGSGNTIYF
-	TRBV5-1	14	-	TRBJ2-5	TGCGCCAGCAGCCGTAGCGGACCCCAAGAGACCCAGTACTTC	CASSRSGPQETQYF
-	TRBV19	16	-	TRBJ2-4	TGTGCCAGTAGTCACGACCGACAGCTAGCCAAAAACATTCAGTACTTC	CASSHDRQLAKNIQYF
-	TRBV30	15	TRBD2	TRBJ2-1	TGTGCCTGGAGTCCAGCGGGGAGCTCCTACAATGAGCAGTTCTTC	CAWSPAGSSYNEQFF
-	TRBV12-5	12	-	TRBJ2-1	TGTGCTAGTGCCCCCCAATACAATGAGCAGTTCTTC	CASAPQYNEQFF
-	TRBV30	13	-	TRBJ1-5	TGTGCCTCCACACAGGGAAGGGGCCAGCCCCAGCATTTT	CASTQGRGQPQHF
once	TRBV29-1	14	TRBD1	TRBJ2-2	TGCAGCGCCCGAAGGACAGGGACGACCGGGGAGCTGTTTTTT	CSARRTGTTGELFF
-	TRBV12-5	18	TRBD1	TRBJ2-3	TGTGCTAGTGGTTTGGTACCCACAGGGGCAGGCAGCACAGATACGCAGTATTTT	CASGLVPTGAGSTDTQYF
-	TRBV4-2	16	-	TRBJ2-1	TGTGCCAGCAGCCAAGATGCCAGGGGCTCCTACAATGAGCAGTTCTTC	CASSQDARGSYNEQFF
-	TRBV19	11	-	TRBJ2-3	TGTGCCAGTAGTACCCCTTATACGCAGTATTTT	CASSTPYTQYF
-	TRBV28	15	TRBD2	TRBJ2-3	TGTGCCAGCAGTTCGGGACTAGCGGGTGCAGATACGCAGTATTTT	CASSSGLAGADTQYF
-	TRBV5-4	14	TRBD1	TRBJ1-1	TGTGCCAGCAGCTTTGGACAGGGAGGCACTGAAGCTTTCTTT	CASSFGQGGTEAFF
few	TRBV12-3/TRBV12-4	13	TRBD1	TRBJ1-2	TGTGCCAGCAGCCTACAGGGGAACTATGGCTACACCTTC	CASSLQGNYGYTF
-	TRBV3-1/TRBV3-2	17	-	TRBJ1-5	TGTGCCAGCAGCCAAGATCAAGTCCGGGTGGGCAATCAGCCCCAGCATTTT	CASSQDQVRVGNQPQHF
once	TRBV25-1	15	-	TRBJ2-5	TGTGCCAGCAGTCGTCATCTTGATCTACAAGAGACCCAGTACTTC	CASSRHLDLQETQYF
-	TRBV6-5	15	TRBD2	TRBJ2-1	TGTGCCAGCAGTACGCTAGCGGGAGGGCCGCTTGAGCAGTTCTTC	CASSTLAGGPLEQFF
-	TRBV28	15	-	TRBJ2-7	TGTGCCAGCAGTTTGGCCCTCACTAGGGTAGGGGAGCAGTACTTC	CASSLALTRVGEQYF
-	TRBV19	13	-	TRBJ1-1	TGTGCCAGTAGTACTCGGTTGAACACTGAAGCTTTCTTT	CASSTRLNTEAFF
-	TRBV18	12	TRBD1	TRBJ2-7	TGTGCCAGCTCACGGGACAGCCCGGGGAAGTACTTC	CASSRDSPGKYF
-	TRBV25-1	12	-	TRBJ2-5	TGTGCCAGCGGCCCACAGACAGAGACCCAGTACTTC	CASGPQTETQYF
-	TRBV9	18	-	TRBJ1-6	TGTGCCAGCAGCGTAGGCCCAGGGGTTACGGCTAACAATTCACCCCTCCACTTT	CASSVGPGVTANNSPLHF
-	TRBV19	13	TRBD1	TRBJ2-7	TGTGCCAGTAGTCCATGGACAGGAGTCGAGCAGTACTTC	CASSPWTGVEQYF
once	TRBV5-1	16	-	TRBJ2-5	TGCGCCAGCAGCCGGGGACTGGGAGAGGATCGGGAGACCCAGTACTTC	CASSRGLGEDRETQYF
-	TRBV11-3	12	-	TRBJ1-1	TGTGCCAGCAGCCCCAGGGACACTGAAGCTTTCTTT	CASSPRDTEAFF
-	TRBV5-4	14	TRBD1	TRBJ2-1	TGTGCCAGCAGCTTTGGACAGGGTGGGTTGGTTCGGTTCTTC	CASSFGQGGLVRFF
-	TRBV27	14	TRBD1	TRBJ1-5	TGTGCCAGCAGATCAGGGGGTGCGAATCAGCCCCAGCATTTT	CASRSGGANQPQHF
-	TRBV24-1	15	TRBD1	TRBJ1-4	TGTGCCACCAGTGCCGGGACAGGGACTAATGAAAAACTGTTTTTT	CATSAGTGTNEKLFF